A selection of T cell receptor beta chains follows, all from one sample in a study of beta chain features in type 1 diabetes. Sequencing was performed with immunoSEQ multiplex PCR; in TCRdb, only in-frame clones are kept and a portion is missing. The sample lists 600,000 to 700,000 clones, around an eighth occurring once. Sequencing input: naive CD4+ T cells from blood. The source of these receptors is a man under 40 with type 1 diabetes. CDR3s include the opening cysteine and the closing phenylalanine or tryptophan. A D gene is named only where the DNA matches it firmly. Expanded clones get a size class; other rows say once, few or many, or leave the size out.

D gene: .
V gene: TRBV2
clone size: .
J gene: TRBJ1-2
CDR3 protein: CASSELFYGYTF
CDR3 DNA: TGTGCCAGCAGTGAACTGTTCTATGGCTACACCTTC

D gene: TRBD2
V gene: TRBV4-3
clone size: few
J gene: TRBJ2-3
CDR3 protein: CASSQDRGGTDTQYF
CDR3 DNA: TGCGCCAGCAGCCAAGATCGGGGGGGCACAGATACGCAGTATTTT

D gene: TRBD1
V gene: TRBV5-1
clone size: .
J gene: TRBJ2-7
CDR3 protein: CASNRPETGAHEQYF
CDR3 DNA: TGCGCCAGCAATCGACCGGAGACAGGGGCCCACGAGCAGTACTTC

D gene: .
V gene: TRBV7-9
clone size: .
J gene: TRBJ2-7
CDR3 protein: CASSSRGSGAVGQYF
CDR3 DNA: TGTGCCAGCAGCTCCCGGGGCTCAGGGGCGGTCGGGCAGTACTTC

D gene: .
V gene: TRBV11-2
clone size: few
J gene: TRBJ2-3
CDR3 protein: CASSSNSDTQYF
CDR3 DNA: TGTGCCAGCAGCTCCAACAGCGATACGCAGTATTTT

D gene: .
V gene: TRBV7-9
clone size: .
J gene: TRBJ1-5
CDR3 protein: CASSVDRGAQHF
CDR3 DNA: TGTGCCAGCAGCGTTGACCGAGGGGCCCAGCATTTT

D gene: .
V gene: TRBV7-2
clone size: .
J gene: TRBJ2-5
CDR3 protein: CASSRQGETQYF
CDR3 DNA: TGTGCCAGCAGCCGGCAGGGTGAGACCCAGTACTTC

D gene: .
V gene: TRBV30
clone size: .
J gene: TRBJ2-7
CDR3 protein: CAWSVPGHSIWQYF
CDR3 DNA: TGTGCCTGGAGTGTACCAGGACACTCGATTTGGCAGTACTTC

D gene: .
V gene: TRBV20-1
clone size: few
J gene: TRBJ2-7
CDR3 protein: CSASALYEQYF
CDR3 DNA: TGCAGTGCTAGTGCCCTCTACGAGCAGTACTTC

D gene: .
V gene: TRBV6-5
clone size: few
J gene: TRBJ1-4
CDR3 protein: CASSYQQAPSSEKLFF
CDR3 DNA: TGTGCCAGCAGTTATCAACAGGCCCCTAGTAGTGAAAAACTGTTTTTT

D gene: TRBD2
V gene: TRBV5-1
clone size: few
J gene: TRBJ2-1
CDR3 protein: CASGIAGAHNEQFF
CDR3 DNA: TGCGCCAGCGGAATAGCGGGGGCCCACAATGAGCAGTTCTTC

D gene: .
V gene: TRBV7-8
clone size: few
J gene: TRBJ1-1
CDR3 protein: CASSLALGTVNTEAFF
CDR3 DNA: TGTGCCAGCAGCTTAGCGCTTGGGACCGTGAACACTGAAGCTTTCTTT

D gene: .
V gene: TRBV19
clone size: few
J gene: TRBJ2-5
CDR3 protein: CAAGERGGETQYF
CDR3 DNA: TGTGCCGCCGGAGAAAGGGGAGGTGAGACCCAGTACTTC

D gene: TRBD1
V gene: TRBV19
clone size: .
J gene: TRBJ1-2
CDR3 protein: CASSPRGQMNYGYTF
CDR3 DNA: TGTGCCAGTAGTCCCAGGGGGCAGATGAACTATGGCTACACCTTC

D gene: TRBD1
V gene: TRBV19
clone size: .
J gene: TRBJ1-2
CDR3 protein: CASQTGGRNYGYTF
CDR3 DNA: TGTGCCAGCCAAACAGGGGGCAGGAACTATGGCTACACCTTC

D gene: TRBD1
V gene: TRBV6-1
clone size: .
J gene: TRBJ2-7
CDR3 protein: CATNLGDRAYEQYF
CDR3 DNA: TGTGCCACCAACCTGGGGGACAGAGCCTACGAGCAGTACTTC

D gene: .
V gene: TRBV30
clone size: .
J gene: TRBJ1-3
CDR3 protein: CAWSAPTGRSGNTIYF
CDR3 DNA: TGTGCCTGGAGTGCCCCCACGGGCCGCTCTGGAAACACCATATATTTT

D gene: .
V gene: TRBV10-3
clone size: .
J gene: TRBJ2-7
CDR3 protein: CATLEGSHEQYF
CDR3 DNA: TGTGCCACCCTAGAAGGGTCCCACGAGCAGTACTTC

D gene: TRBD1
V gene: TRBV5-4
clone size: .
J gene: TRBJ2-6
CDR3 protein: CASSPWTGRSSGANVLTF
CDR3 DNA: TGTGCCAGCAGCCCGTGGACAGGCCGTAGCTCTGGGGCCAACGTCCTGACTTTC

D gene: TRBD2
V gene: TRBV9
clone size: .
J gene: TRBJ2-7
CDR3 protein: CASSVAISGGATQQYF
CDR3 DNA: TGTGCCAGCAGCGTAGCTATCAGCGGGGGGGCGACGCAGCAGTACTTC

D gene: .
V gene: TRBV28
clone size: few
J gene: TRBJ2-3
CDR3 protein: CASSLSPRFGDTDTQYF
CDR3 DNA: TGTGCCAGCAGTTTAAGCCCGCGGTTTGGGGATACAGATACGCAGTATTTT

D gene: .
V gene: TRBV2
clone size: few
J gene: TRBJ2-5
CDR3 protein: CASRAPGHLRETQYF
CDR3 DNA: TGTGCCAGCAGGGCCCCGGGACACCTCCGAGAGACCCAGTACTTC

D gene: .
V gene: TRBV7-9
clone size: few
J gene: TRBJ1-6
CDR3 protein: CASSSDWANSPLHF
CDR3 DNA: TGTGCCAGCAGCTCGGACTGGGCGAATTCACCCCTCCACTTT

D gene: .
V gene: TRBV5-6
clone size: .
J gene: TRBJ2-7
CDR3 protein: CASSLRDTAYEQYF
CDR3 DNA: TGTGCCAGCAGCTTACGGGACACCGCCTACGAGCAGTACTTC

D gene: .
V gene: TRBV14
clone size: few
J gene: TRBJ1-2
CDR3 protein: CASSQAGAVGYTF
CDR3 DNA: TGTGCCAGCAGCCAAGCGGGGGCTGTAGGCTACACCTTC

D gene: .
V gene: TRBV5-4
clone size: .
J gene: TRBJ1-4
CDR3 protein: CASSLDWGEKLFF
CDR3 DNA: TGTGCCAGCAGCTTAGACTGGGGCGAAAAACTGTTTTTT

D gene: TRBD1
V gene: TRBV18
clone size: few
J gene: TRBJ1-1
CDR3 protein: CASSKNRGKAEAFF
CDR3 DNA: TGTGCCAGCTCAAAGAACAGGGGAAAAGCTGAAGCTTTCTTT

D gene: .
V gene: TRBV18
clone size: few
J gene: TRBJ1-1
CDR3 protein: CASSPQGGNTEAFF
CDR3 DNA: TGTGCCAGCTCACCACAGGGAGGGAACACTGAAGCTTTCTTT

D gene: .
V gene: TRBV11-2
clone size: .
J gene: TRBJ1-2
CDR3 protein: CASSSSPGANYGYTF
CDR3 DNA: TGTGCCAGCAGCTCCTCCCCCGGGGCTAACTATGGCTACACCTTC

D gene: TRBD2
V gene: TRBV27
clone size: few
J gene: TRBJ2-7
CDR3 protein: CASSLAGVQMEYF
CDR3 DNA: TGTGCCAGCAGTTTAGCGGGGGTCCAAATGGAGTACTTC

D gene: .
V gene: TRBV14
clone size: few
J gene: TRBJ2-5
CDR3 protein: CASSQGRTPTETQYF
CDR3 DNA: TGTGCCAGCAGCCAGGGACGTACACCCACTGAGACCCAGTACTTC

D gene: .
V gene: TRBV7-2
clone size: .
J gene: TRBJ2-1
CDR3 protein: CASSRAYNEQFF
CDR3 DNA: TGTGCCAGCTCTCGAGCTTACAATGAGCAGTTCTTC

D gene: .
V gene: TRBV7-8
clone size: few
J gene: TRBJ2-1
CDR3 protein: CASRTMVIGLARYNEQFF
CDR3 DNA: TGTGCCAGCAGGACAATGGTCATTGGGCTAGCGCGCTACAATGAGCAGTTCTTC

D gene: .
V gene: TRBV30
clone size: few
J gene: TRBJ1-3
CDR3 protein: CAWTSTNSGNTIYF
CDR3 DNA: TGTGCCTGGACTTCCACGAACTCTGGAAACACCATATATTTT

D gene: TRBD1
V gene: TRBV15
clone size: few
J gene: TRBJ2-7
CDR3 protein: CATSRVSGTGAYEQYF
CDR3 DNA: TGTGCCACCAGCAGGGTTTCCGGGACAGGGGCCTACGAGCAGTACTTC

D gene: TRBD1
V gene: TRBV7-3
clone size: few
J gene: TRBJ1-1
CDR3 protein: CASRADREAEAFF
CDR3 DNA: TGTGCCAGCAGGGCGGACAGGGAGGCTGAAGCTTTCTTT

D gene: TRBD2
V gene: TRBV14
clone size: few
J gene: TRBJ2-1
CDR3 protein: CASSQIGGGLSYNEQFF
CDR3 DNA: TGTGCCAGCAGCCAAATCGGGGGGGGCCTCTCCTACAATGAGCAGTTCTTC

D gene: TRBD1
V gene: TRBV9
clone size: .
J gene: TRBJ2-6
CDR3 protein: CASSVGDRGATGANVLTF
CDR3 DNA: TGTGCCAGCAGCGTAGGAGACAGGGGAGCCACTGGGGCCAACGTCCTGACTTTC

D gene: .
V gene: TRBV4-2
clone size: .
J gene: TRBJ1-3
CDR3 protein: CASSQDLSSGNTIYF
CDR3 DNA: TGTGCCAGCAGCCAAGATCTCAGCTCTGGAAACACCATATATTTT

D gene: .
V gene: TRBV15
clone size: .
J gene: TRBJ1-3
CDR3 protein: CATSRDPGDSGNTIYF
CDR3 DNA: TGTGCCACCAGCAGAGATCCAGGGGACTCTGGAAACACCATATATTTT

D gene: .
V gene: TRBV19
clone size: .
J gene: TRBJ2-1
CDR3 protein: CASSQGIGSASYNEQFF
CDR3 DNA: TGTGCCAGTAGTCAAGGGATAGGTTCAGCGTCCTACAATGAGCAGTTCTTC

D gene: .
V gene: TRBV4-2
clone size: many
J gene: TRBJ1-5
CDR3 protein: CASSQEASVTQPQHF
CDR3 DNA: TGTGCCAGCAGCCAAGAAGCGTCTGTGACTCAGCCCCAGCATTTT

D gene: TRBD1
V gene: TRBV7-2
clone size: few
J gene: TRBJ1-2
CDR3 protein: CASSQGQDPNYGYTF
CDR3 DNA: TGTGCCAGCAGCCAGGGACAGGACCCTAACTATGGCTACACCTTC

D gene: .
V gene: TRBV7-8
clone size: .
J gene: TRBJ1-2
CDR3 protein: CASSLERVSGRGYTF
CDR3 DNA: TGTGCCAGCAGCTTAGAGCGGGTCTCTGGACGTGGCTACACCTTC

D gene: .
V gene: TRBV7-2
clone size: few
J gene: TRBJ2-1
CDR3 protein: CASSIDPYNEQFF
CDR3 DNA: TGTGCCAGCAGCATAGACCCTTACAATGAGCAGTTCTTC

D gene: .
V gene: TRBV6-1
clone size: few
J gene: TRBJ1-1
CDR3 protein: CASSKGQVEAFF
CDR3 DNA: TGTGCCAGCAGCAAGGGGCAGGTTGAAGCTTTCTTT

D gene: .
V gene: TRBV4-3
clone size: .
J gene: TRBJ1-2
CDR3 protein: CASSQDPGRDYGYTF
CDR3 DNA: TGCGCCAGCAGCCAAGATCCGGGTAGGGACTATGGCTACACCTTC

D gene: TRBD1
V gene: TRBV5-4
clone size: .
J gene: TRBJ1-2
CDR3 protein: CASSSGGQATNYGYTF
CDR3 DNA: TGTGCCAGCAGCTCGGGTGGACAGGCAACTAACTATGGCTACACCTTC

D gene: .
V gene: TRBV29-1
clone size: .
J gene: TRBJ1-2
CDR3 protein: CSVGQGNGYTF
CDR3 DNA: TGCAGCGTTGGGCAGGGGAATGGCTACACCTTC